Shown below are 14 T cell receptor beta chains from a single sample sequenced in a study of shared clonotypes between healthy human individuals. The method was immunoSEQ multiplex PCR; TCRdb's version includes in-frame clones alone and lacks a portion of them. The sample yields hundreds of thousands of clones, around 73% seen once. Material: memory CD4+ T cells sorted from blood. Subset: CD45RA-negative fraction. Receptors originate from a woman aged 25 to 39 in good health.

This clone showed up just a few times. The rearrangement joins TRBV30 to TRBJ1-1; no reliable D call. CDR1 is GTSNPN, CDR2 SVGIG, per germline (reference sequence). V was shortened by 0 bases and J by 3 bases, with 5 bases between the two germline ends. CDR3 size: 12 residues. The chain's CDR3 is CAWSVLDTEAFF. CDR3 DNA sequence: TGTGCCTGGAGTGTACTGGACACTGAAGCTTTCTTT.

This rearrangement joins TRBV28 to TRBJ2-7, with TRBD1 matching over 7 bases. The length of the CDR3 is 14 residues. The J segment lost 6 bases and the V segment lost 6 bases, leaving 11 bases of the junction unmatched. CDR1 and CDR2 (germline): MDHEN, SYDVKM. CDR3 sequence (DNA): TGTGCCAGCAGCCCATCTGACAGGGTTGCCGAGCAGTACTTC. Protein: CASSPSDRVAEQYF.

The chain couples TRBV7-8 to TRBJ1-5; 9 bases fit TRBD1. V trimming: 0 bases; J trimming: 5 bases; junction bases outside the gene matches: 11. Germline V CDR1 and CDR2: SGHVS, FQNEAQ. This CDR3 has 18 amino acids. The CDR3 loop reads CASSLARSGTGWDQPQHF. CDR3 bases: TGTGCCAGCAGCTTAGCGCGGAGTGGGACAGGGTGGGATCAGCCCCAGCATTTT.

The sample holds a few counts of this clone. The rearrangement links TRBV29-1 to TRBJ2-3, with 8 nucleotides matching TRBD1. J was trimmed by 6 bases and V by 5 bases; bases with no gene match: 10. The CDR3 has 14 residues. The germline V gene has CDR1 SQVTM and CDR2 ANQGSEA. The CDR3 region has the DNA TGCAGCGTTACCCATTTCACAGGGGGTGATACGCAGTATTTT. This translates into CSVTHFTGGDTQYF.

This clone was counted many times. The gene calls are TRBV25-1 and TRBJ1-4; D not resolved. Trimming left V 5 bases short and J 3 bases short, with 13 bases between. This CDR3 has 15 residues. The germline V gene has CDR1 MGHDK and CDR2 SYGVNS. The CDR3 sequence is CASSPSKSSNEKLFF. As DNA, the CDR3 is TGTGCCAGCAGTCCATCAAAAAGCTCTAATGAAAAACTGTTTTTT.

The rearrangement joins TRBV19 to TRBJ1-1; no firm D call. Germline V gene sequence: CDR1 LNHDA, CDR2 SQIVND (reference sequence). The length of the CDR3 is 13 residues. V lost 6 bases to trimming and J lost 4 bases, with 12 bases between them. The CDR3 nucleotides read TGTGCCAGTAGCTACGGACTGGGCACTGAAGCTTTCTTT. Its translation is CASSYGLGTEAFF.

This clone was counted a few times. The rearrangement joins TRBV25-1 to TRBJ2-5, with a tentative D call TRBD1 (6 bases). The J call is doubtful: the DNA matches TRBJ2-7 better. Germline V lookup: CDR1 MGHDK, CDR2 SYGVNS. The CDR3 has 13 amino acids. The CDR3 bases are TGTGCCAGCAGTGGGACAGTTACCTACGAGCAGTACTTC. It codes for CASSGTVTYEQYF.

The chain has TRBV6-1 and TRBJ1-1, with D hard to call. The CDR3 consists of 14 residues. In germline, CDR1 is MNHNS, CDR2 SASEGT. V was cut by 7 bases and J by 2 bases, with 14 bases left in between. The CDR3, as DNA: TGTGCCAGCACCCAAACCCCGGACAACACTGAAGCTTTCTTT. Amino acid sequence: CASTQTPDNTEAFF.

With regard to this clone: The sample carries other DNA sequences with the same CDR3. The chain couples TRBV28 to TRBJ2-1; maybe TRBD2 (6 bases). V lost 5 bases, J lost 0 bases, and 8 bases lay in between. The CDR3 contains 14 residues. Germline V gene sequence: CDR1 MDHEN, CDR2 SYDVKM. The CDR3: CASSPGGSYNEQFF. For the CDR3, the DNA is TGTGCCAGCAGTCCCGGGGGCTCCTACAATGAGCAGTTCTTC.

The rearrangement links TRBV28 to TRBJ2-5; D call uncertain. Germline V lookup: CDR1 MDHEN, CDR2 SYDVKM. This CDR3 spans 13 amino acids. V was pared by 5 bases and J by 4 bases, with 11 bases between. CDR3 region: CASSQPPRETQYF. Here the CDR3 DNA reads TGTGCCAGCAGTCAGCCCCCAAGAGAGACCCAGTACTTC. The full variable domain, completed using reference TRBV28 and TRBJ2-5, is DVKVTQSSRYLVKRTGEKVFLECVQDMDHENMFWYRQDPGLGLRLIYFSYDVKMKEKGDIPEGYSVSREKKERFSLILESASTNQTSMYLCASSQPPRETQYFGPGTRLLVL.

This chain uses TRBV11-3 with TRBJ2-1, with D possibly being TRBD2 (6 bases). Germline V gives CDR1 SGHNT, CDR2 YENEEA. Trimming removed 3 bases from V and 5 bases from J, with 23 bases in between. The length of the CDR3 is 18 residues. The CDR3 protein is CASSLGTEFGAYDNEQFF. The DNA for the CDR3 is TGTGCCAGCAGCTTGGGGACTGAGTTTGGAGCCTACGACAATGAGCAGTTCTTC.

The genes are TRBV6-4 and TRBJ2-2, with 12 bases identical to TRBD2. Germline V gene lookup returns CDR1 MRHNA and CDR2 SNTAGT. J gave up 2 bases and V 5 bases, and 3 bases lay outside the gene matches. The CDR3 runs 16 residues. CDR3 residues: CASSWTSGTNTGELFF. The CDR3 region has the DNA TGTGCCAGCAGTTGGACTAGCGGGACCAACACCGGGGAGCTGTTTTTT.

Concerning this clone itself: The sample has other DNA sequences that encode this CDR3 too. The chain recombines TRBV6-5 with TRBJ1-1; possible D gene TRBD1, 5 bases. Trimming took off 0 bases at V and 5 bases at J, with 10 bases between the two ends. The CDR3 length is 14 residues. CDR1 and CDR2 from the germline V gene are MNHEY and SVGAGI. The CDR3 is CASSYSGGETEAFF. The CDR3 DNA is TGTGCCAGCAGTTACTCGGGGGGGGAAACTGAAGCTTTCTTT.

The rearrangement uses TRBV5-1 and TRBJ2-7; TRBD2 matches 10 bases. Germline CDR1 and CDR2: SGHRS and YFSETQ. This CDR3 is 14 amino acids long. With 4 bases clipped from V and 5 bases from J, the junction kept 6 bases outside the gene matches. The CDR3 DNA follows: TGCGCCAGCAGCGGGGGGACTAGCGACAACGAGCAGTACTTC. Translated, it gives CASSGGTSDNEQYF.